One and the same sample provided the 21 T cell receptor beta chains below, sequenced in a study of cytomegalovirus exposure and HLA in healthy donors. The PCR used 60 Vbeta and 13 Jbeta primers. Method: immunoSEQ multiplex PCR; TCRdb's copy keeps in-frame clones and lacks some. The data show about 110,000 clones, just over 75% seen once. The source material was PBMCs. The receptors here all came from a young man in good health and CMV-seropositive.

The rearrangement uses TRBV5-6 and TRBJ1-2; a weak D match, TRBD1 (6 bases). The CDR3 has 15 amino acids. The ends were cut back, 0 bases at V and 7 bases at J, with 16 bases in the middle. CDR1 and CDR2 (germline): SGHDT, YYEEEE. The CDR3 reads CASSLGRYRVIGYTF. Here the CDR3 DNA reads TGTGCCAGCAGCTTGGGCCGGTACAGGGTTATTGGCTACACCTTC.

The chain has TRBV7-9 and TRBJ2-7, with D possibly matching TRBD1 (6 bases). Germline loops: CDR1 SEHNR, CDR2 FQNEAQ (reference sequence). The V gene lost 1 base and the J gene lost 6 bases, with 7 bases spanning the gap. There are 12 residues in the CDR3. The CDR3 reads CASSLGGLEQYF. The CDR3, as DNA: TGTGCCAGCAGCTTAGGGGGGCTCGAGCAGTACTTC.

The chain has TRBV30 and TRBJ2-1; 10 bases fit TRBD1. V was clipped by 5 bases and J by 8 bases; unmatched bases: 6. The CDR3 contains 13 residues. Germline CDR1 is GTSNPN and CDR2 is SVGIG (reference sequence). This chain's CDR3 is CAWAQTGGHEQFF. The DNA of the CDR3 is TGTGCCTGGGCCCAGACAGGGGGCCATGAGCAGTTCTTC. Based on the CDR3 plus reference TRBV30 and TRBJ2-1, the full variable domain is SQTIHQWPATLVQPVGSPLSLECTVEGTSNPNLYWYRQAAGRGLQLLFYSVGIGQISSEVPQNLSASRPQDRQFILSSKKLLLSDSGFYLCAWAQTGGHEQFFGPGTRLTVL.

The V gene is TRBV19, the J gene TRBJ1-2, with 9 bases aligning to TRBD1. Germline V gene data show CDR1 as LNHDA and CDR2 as SQIVND (reference sequence). The CDR3 runs 15 residues. V was clipped by 5 bases and J by 2 bases; unmatched bases: 6. In DNA form, the CDR3 reads TGTGCCAGTAGTTATCCGGGACAGGGAAACTATGGCTACACCTTC. Its translation is CASSYPGQGNYGYTF.

This chain links TRBV5-5 with TRBJ2-2, with 8 positions matching TRBD1. The CDR3 extends over 15 amino acids. Losses at the gene ends were 3 bases for V and 3 bases for J; bases not matched to a gene: 4. Germline lookup yields CDR1 SGHKS and CDR2 YYEKEE (reference sequence). Here the CDR3 DNA reads TGTGCCAGCAGCTGGACAGGGTTGGACACCGGGGAGCTGTTTTTT. Residues: CASSWTGLDTGELFF.

The rearrangement links TRBV6-6 to TRBJ1-2; TRBD1 matches 9 bases. Germline V gene sequence: CDR1 MNHNY, CDR2 SVGAGI (reference sequence). Germline trimming cut 2 bases from V and 8 bases from J; bases unmatched to any gene: 12. The CDR3 runs to 16 residues. The CDR3 sequence is CASSYPSGTGFRGYTF. The CDR3 nucleotides read TGTGCCAGCAGTTACCCTTCCGGGACAGGGTTTCGGGGCTACACCTTC.

This clone turned up a few times. J is TRBJ2-3 and V is TRBV5-1; a possible D gene is TRBD1 (6 bases). The V end was cut by 4 bases, the J end by 6 bases, with 18 bases between. This CDR3 region has 15 residues. Germline CDR1 is SGHRS and CDR2 is YFSETQ. The CDR3: CASSRKKGVSDTQYF. CDR3 nucleotides: TGCGCCAGCAGCCGCAAAAAGGGGGTATCGGATACGCAGTATTTT.

This clone was observed a few times. CDR3 sequence reads: CASSLVHGSYEQYF. CDR3 nucleotide sequence: TGTGCCAGCAGCTTAGTCCACGGCTCCTACGAGCAGTACTTC. V is TRBV7-2 and J is TRBJ2-7; D gene ambiguous. The germline CDR1 and CDR2 sequences are SGHTA and FQGNSA. The CDR3 sequence is 14 residues long. The V and J ends lost 1 base and 0 bases respectively, with 7 bases between them.

The rearrangement joins TRBV6-6 to TRBJ2-1, with 9 nucleotides matching TRBD2. The V segment lost 11 bases and the J segment 4 bases; nucleotides outside the gene matches: 6. The CDR3 sequence is 13 residues long. The germline CDR1 and CDR2 sequences are MNHNY and SVGAGI (reference sequence). CDR3 sequence: CALNSGGYNEQFF. The CDR3 DNA reads TGTGCCTTGAATAGCGGGGGATACAATGAGCAGTTCTTC.

J is TRBJ1-5 and V is TRBV6-5; D unresolved. V lost 2 bases, J lost 4 bases, and 9 bases lay in between. CDR3 length: 14 residues. Per germline, CDR1 MNHEY and CDR2 SVGAGI. CDR3 DNA sequence: TGTGCCAGCAGTTACGGGCAGTCTAATCAGCCCCAGCATTTT. Residues: CASSYGQSNQPQHF.

The gene calls are TRBV28 and TRBJ2-7; 11 bases match TRBD1. J lost 5 bases, V lost 1 base, and 4 bases had no gene match. The CDR3 spans 15 residues. CDR1 is MDHEN and CDR2 is SYDVKM in the germline V gene. This CDR3 is CASSLFGTGGNEQYF. For the CDR3, the DNA is TGTGCCAGCAGTTTATTTGGGACAGGGGGAAACGAGCAGTACTTC.

The chain's CDR3 is CSVGWGAPDNEQFF. In nucleotides, the CDR3 is TGCAGCGTTGGTTGGGGAGCGCCCGACAATGAGCAGTTCTTC. The rearrangement joins TRBV29-1 to TRBJ2-1; D is perhaps TRBD2 (5 bases). Trimming took off 4 bases at V and 5 bases at J, with 15 bases between the two ends. The germline CDR1 and CDR2 sequences are SQVTM and ANQGSEA. The CDR3 is made up of 14 amino acids.

A note on this clone: Distinct nucleotide sequences in the sample also encode this CDR3. The V gene is TRBV11-3, the J gene TRBJ2-2, with TRBD2 matching over 11 bases. Trimming took 4 bases from V and 7 from J; bases not matched to a gene: 2. The CDR3 is 14 residues long. Germline-derived CDR1 and CDR2 are SGHNT and YENEEA. Here the CDR3 reads CASSSGLAGGELFF. CDR3 coding DNA: TGTGCCAGCAGCTCCGGACTAGCGGGCGGGGAGCTGTTTTTT. Full variable domain (rest looked up from reference TRBV11-3 and TRBJ2-2): EAGVVQSPRYKIIEKKQPVAFWCNPISGHNTLYWYLQNLGQGPELLIRYENEEAVDDSQLPKDRFSAERLKGVDSTLKIQPAELGDSAVYLCASSSGLAGGELFFGEGSRLTVL.

The chain carries TRBV9 and TRBJ1-4; 7 nucleotides align to TRBD1. This CDR3 has 12 residues. The V and J ends lost 7 bases and 8 bases, in that order; junction bases with no gene match: 5. CDR1 is SGDLS, CDR2 YYNGEE, per germline. The DNA for the CDR3 is TGTGCCAGCGGCGGGACAGAAGAAAAACTGTTTTTT. It yields the protein CASGGTEEKLFF.

CDR3 coding DNA: TGTGCCAGTAGTATAGGAAAAGCCGGGGCCAACGTCCTGACTTTC. Translated: CASSIGKAGANVLTF. This sequence joins TRBV19 and TRBJ2-6; D is unresolved. CDR1 LNHDA and CDR2 SQIVND come from the germline V gene (reference sequence). This CDR3 spans 15 amino acids. With 1 base removed from V and 4 bases from J, the gap between germline ends came to 8 bases. The complete variable domain, with remaining parts taken from reference TRBV19 and TRBJ2-6, reads DGGITQSPKYLFRKEGQNVTLSCEQNLNHDAMYWYRQDPGQGLRLIYYSQIVNDFQKGDIAEGYSVSREKKESFPLTVTSAQKNPTAFYLCASSIGKAGANVLTFGAGSRLTVL.

J is TRBJ2-5 and V is TRBV7-2, with D tentatively TRBD2 (6 bases). CDR1 and CDR2 (germline): SGHTA, FQGNSA. V lost 5 bases to trimming and J lost 3 bases, with 16 bases between them. The CDR3 consists of 15 residues. This CDR3 is CASSLVVGGKETQYF. The CDR3 coding sequence is TGTGCCAGCAGCCTTGTTGTGGGGGGAAAAGAGACCCAGTACTTC.

The CDR3, as DNA: TGTGCCAGCAGCTCGACTAGCGGGGGCTACGAGCAGTACTTC. As protein: CASSSTSGGYEQYF. The chain carries TRBV7-2 and TRBJ2-7; TRBD2 matches 12 bases. This CDR3 has 14 residues. V lost 4 bases, J lost 3 bases, and 1 base stayed unmatched. The germline V gene encodes CDR1 SGHTA and CDR2 FQGNSA.

This chain's CDR3 is CASSQDTGQGFDEQYF. Here the CDR3 DNA reads TGTGCCAGCAGCCAAGATACGGGACAGGGCTTCGACGAGCAGTACTTC. This chain joins TRBV4-2 and TRBJ2-7; 9 bases match TRBD1. There are 16 residues in the CDR3. Germline V gene data show CDR1 as LGHNA and CDR2 as YNFKEQ. The junction had 8 bases not matched to a gene; V was cut back by 0 bases and J by 5 bases.

This sequence joins TRBV19 and TRBJ2-7; no firm D call. The V gene's germline CDR1 is LNHDA and CDR2 SQIVND (reference sequence). Trimming pared 5 bases from V and 2 bases from J, leaving 7 bases between. This CDR3 comprises 12 residues. The CDR3 DNA is TGTGCCAGTAGTCCCGGTACCTACGAGCAGTACTTC. This encodes CASSPGTYEQYF. Full variable domain (outside the CDR3, taken from reference TRBV19 and TRBJ2-7): DGGITQSPKYLFRKEGQNVTLSCEQNLNHDAMYWYRQDPGQGLRLIYYSQIVNDFQKGDIAEGYSVSREKKESFPLTVTSAQKNPTAFYLCASSPGTYEQYFGPGTRLTVT.

This clone was seen a few times. The chain joins TRBV7-3 to TRBJ2-7, with 12 bases matching TRBD1. CDR3 size: 18 residues. Germline lookup yields CDR1 SGHTA and CDR2 FQGTGA. Germline trimming cut 0 bases from V and 5 bases from J; bases unmatched to any gene: 11. The CDR3 is CASSLTGQGARSPHEQYF. CDR3 sequence (DNA): TGTGCCAGCAGCTTAACGGGACAGGGGGCAAGGTCCCCCCACGAGCAGTACTTC.

Only one count was recorded for this clone. The chain recombines TRBV19 with TRBJ1-5; 7 bases line up with TRBD1. Germline V lookup: CDR1 LNHDA, CDR2 SQIVND (reference sequence). Trimming took 5 bases from V and 6 from J; bases not matched to a gene: 7. This CDR3 is built from 14 residues. The CDR3 protein is CASSDTGAGQPQHF. For the CDR3, the DNA is TGTGCCAGTAGTGATACAGGGGCTGGTCAGCCCCAGCATTTT.